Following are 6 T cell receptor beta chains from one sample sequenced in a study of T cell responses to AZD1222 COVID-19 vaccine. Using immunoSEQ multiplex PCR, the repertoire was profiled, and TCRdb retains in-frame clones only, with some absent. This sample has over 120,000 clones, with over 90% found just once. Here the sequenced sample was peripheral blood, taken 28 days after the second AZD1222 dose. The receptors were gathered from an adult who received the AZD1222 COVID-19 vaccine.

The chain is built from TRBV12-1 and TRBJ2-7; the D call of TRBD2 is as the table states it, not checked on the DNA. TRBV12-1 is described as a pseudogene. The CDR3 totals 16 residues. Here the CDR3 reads CASCSLLRREKDEQYF. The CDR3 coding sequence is TGTGCCAGCTGCAGCTTGTTGAGGCGGGAGAAAGACGAGCAGTACTTC.

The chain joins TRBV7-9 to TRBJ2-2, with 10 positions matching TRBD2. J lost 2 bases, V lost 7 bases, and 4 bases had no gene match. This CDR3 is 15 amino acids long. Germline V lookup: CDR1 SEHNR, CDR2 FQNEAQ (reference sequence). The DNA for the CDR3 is TGTGCCAGCATGACTAGCGGGCCTAACACCGGGGAGCTGTTTTTT. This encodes CASMTSGPNTGELFF. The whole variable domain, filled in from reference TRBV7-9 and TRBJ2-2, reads DTGVSQNPRHKITKRGQNVTFRCDPISEHNRLYWYRQTLGQGPEFLTYFQNEAQLEKSRLLSDRFSAERPKGSFSTLEIQRTEQGDSAMYLCASMTSGPNTGELFFGEGSRLTVL.

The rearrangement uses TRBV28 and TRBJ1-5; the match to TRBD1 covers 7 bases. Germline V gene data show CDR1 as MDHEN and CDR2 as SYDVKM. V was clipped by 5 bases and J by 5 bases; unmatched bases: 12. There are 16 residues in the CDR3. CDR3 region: CASSRPGTADHQPQHF. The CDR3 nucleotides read TGTGCCAGCAGTAGACCCGGGACAGCGGATCATCAGCCCCAGCATTTT.

CDR3 sequence reads: CAISVEGETQYF. CDR3 nucleotide sequence: TGTGCCATCAGTGTCGAGGGAGAGACCCAGTACTTC. The chain employs TRBV10-3 and TRBJ2-5; TRBD2 might be the D (5 bases). Trimming stripped 4 bases from V and 4 bases from J, with 7 bases between. Germline CDR1 reads ENHRY; CDR2 reads SYGVKD. CDR3 length: 12 residues.

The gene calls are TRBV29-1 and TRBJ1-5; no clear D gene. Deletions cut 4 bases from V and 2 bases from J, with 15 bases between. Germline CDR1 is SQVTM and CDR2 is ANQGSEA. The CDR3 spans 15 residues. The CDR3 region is CSVAARETGNQPQHF. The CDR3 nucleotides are TGCAGCGTTGCAGCCCGCGAAACTGGCAATCAGCCCCAGCATTTT.

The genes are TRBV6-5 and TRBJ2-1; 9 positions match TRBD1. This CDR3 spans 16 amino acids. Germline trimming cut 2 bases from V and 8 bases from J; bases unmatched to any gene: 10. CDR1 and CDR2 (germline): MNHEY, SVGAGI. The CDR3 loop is CASSYPWDRVWDEQFF. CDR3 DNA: TGTGCCAGCAGTTACCCCTGGGACAGGGTCTGGGATGAGCAGTTCTTC.